A selection of T cell receptor beta chains follows, all from one sample in a study of OX40 agonist ivuxolimab in advanced cancers. Libraries were prepared by immunoSEQ multiplex PCR; TCRdb keeps only in-frame clonotypes and omits some of them. This sample carries about 76,000 clones, approximately 83% of them seen once, and the ten largest clones take 3.1%. This material consisted of CD4+ or CD8+ T cells sorted from blood, taken in a trial of the OX40 agonist ivuxolimab. The receptors shown here come from an adult with an advanced solid tumor such as melanoma, head and neck, liver or kidney cancer. CDR3s include the opening cysteine and the closing phenylalanine or tryptophan. Each record gives: J gene, V gene, CDR3 protein.

>TRBJ2-1|TRBV7-3
CASSLTLPQDYNEQFF
>TRBJ1-5|TRBV19
CASSIDLLGRREASNQPQHF
>TRBJ1-2|TRBV7-2
CASSSLGTGGYGYTF
>TRBJ1-2|TRBV11-3
CASSSDRDGGYTF
>TRBJ2-7|TRBV6-1
CASRSPGTGKHEQYF
>TRBJ2-3|TRBV11-3
CASSLRSGGTWGDTQYF
>TRBJ1-2|TRBV5-4
CASSPGGVRSSDGYTF
>TRBJ1-3|TRBV30
CAWSVARSSGNTIYF
>TRBJ2-5|TRBV5-4
CASSPYYQETQYF
>TRBJ2-4|TRBV29-1
CSDRDRGAKNIQYF
>TRBJ1-1|TRBV11-2
CASSLPVVNTEAFF
>TRBJ2-1|TRBV20-1
CSASPNEQFF
>TRBJ2-7|TRBV30
CAWSLVGLATLYEQYF
>TRBJ1-2|TRBV5-4
CASSLGADNYGYTF
>TRBJ1-4|TRBV7-9
CASSSRDRGTATNEKLFF
>TRBJ2-1|TRBV6-5
CASKRDRSYNEQFF
>TRBJ2-1|TRBV18
CASSPVHGQPYNEQFF
>TRBJ1-3|TRBV11-2
CASSSWTGGGNTIYF
>TRBJ1-2|TRBV7-3
CASTLSPWTGVGGYTF
>TRBJ1-2|TRBV30
CALRTGRLSVGGYTF
>TRBJ2-3|TRBV7-8
CASSPRGAGGTDTQYF
>TRBJ2-1|TRBV7-3
CASSLRGGGALSSYNEQFF
>TRBJ2-2|TRBV5-6
CASSLVAGSANTGELFF
>TRBJ2-5|TRBV4-2
CASSQDGVPAEETQYF
>TRBJ1-3|TRBV18
CASSPRGGQGYGNTIYF
>TRBJ2-1|TRBV5-5
CASTHPPSGNEQFF
>TRBJ1-6|TRBV5-1
CASSHWGSSYNSPLHF
>TRBJ1-1|TRBV6-1
CASRRAEAFF
>TRBJ1-2|TRBV30
CAWTHATTNYGYTF
>TRBJ2-1|TRBV4-2
CASSQNRDLPYNEQFF
>TRBJ1-2|TRBV19
CASSFRGEVYGYTF
>TRBJ2-7|TRBV6-5
CASRTGSYEQYF
>TRBJ1-2|TRBV11-3
CASSLDPYGYTF
>TRBJ1-1|TRBV5-1
CASSQGQASRNTEAFF
>TRBJ2-3|TRBV4-3
CASSPYGTSVQDTQYF
>TRBJ1-2|TRBV4-2
CASSQDPRENGYTF
>TRBJ2-7|TRBV28
CASANDYEQYF
>TRBJ2-3|TRBV11-3
CASSLSGRAPTDTQYF
>TRBJ1-1|TRBV9
CASSVVGTGVTEAFF
>TRBJ1-1|TRBV4-1
CASSQEGYKAEAFF
>TRBJ2-7|TRBV11-2
CASSSLSGRFSYEQYF
>TRBJ1-1|TRBV9
CASGNSPNTEAFF
>TRBJ1-6|TRBV19
CASTPQGFMENSPLHF
>TRBJ1-3|TRBV14
CASGVSNTIYF
>TRBJ2-1|TRBV7-3
CASSFTGYNEQFF
>TRBJ2-3|TRBV9
CASSVEQGVTDTQYF
>TRBJ2-5|TRBV14
CASSQDTRGRRIQETQYF
>TRBJ2-3|TRBV5-1
CASSLAARTGHIADTQYF
>TRBJ1-1|TRBV5-6
CASSLVVQSLPYEAFF
>TRBJ2-2|TRBV7-3
CASSLQSGELFF
>TRBJ1-1|TRBV6-5
CASSRDIEAFF
>TRBJ1-4|TRBV19
CASWGGLARGEKLFF
>TRBJ2-1|TRBV30
CAWKGGLLQFF
>TRBJ2-5|TRBV7-6
CASSPLRQGETQYF